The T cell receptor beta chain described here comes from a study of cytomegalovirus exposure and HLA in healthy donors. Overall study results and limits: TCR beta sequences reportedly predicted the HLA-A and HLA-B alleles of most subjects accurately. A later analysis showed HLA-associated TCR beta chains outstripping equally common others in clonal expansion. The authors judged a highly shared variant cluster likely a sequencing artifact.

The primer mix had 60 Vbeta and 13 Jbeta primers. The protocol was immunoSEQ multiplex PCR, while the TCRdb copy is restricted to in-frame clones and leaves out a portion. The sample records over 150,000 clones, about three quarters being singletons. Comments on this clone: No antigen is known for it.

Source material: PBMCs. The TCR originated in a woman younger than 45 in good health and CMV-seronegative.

CDR3 bases: TGTGCCAGCAGCCAAGTCGCTGAGATGAACACTGAAGCTTTCTTT. It specifies CASSQVAEMNTEAFF. The chain carries TRBV4-2 and TRBJ1-1; D is uncertain. Between the trimmed V and J ends, which lost 1 base and 0 bases, there was a span of 9 bases. Per the germline V gene, CDR1 is LGHNA and CDR2 is YNFKEQ. The CDR3 runs to 15 residues.